These 5 T cell receptor beta chains were all obtained from the same sample, sequenced in a study of T cells in localized non-small cell lung cancer. The method was immunoSEQ multiplex PCR; TCRdb's version includes in-frame clones alone and lacks a portion of them. In the table there are about 700 clones, around 19% of which are singletons. The source was normal lung tissue next to the tumor, collected before any cancer treatment. The receptors originated from a man aged 40-75 years with stage III squamous cell lung carcinoma.

This clone was seen only a few times. The V gene is TRBV7-5, the J gene TRBJ2-7; the table's D call, TRBD2, was not checked against the DNA. TRBV7-5 is tagged as a pseudogene. The CDR3 contains 16 residues. The CDR3 DNA follows: TGTGCCAGCAGCCCCGACGGGGGATCACGTACCTACGAGCAGTACTTC. It specifies CASSPDGGSRTYEQYF.

This clone was recorded a few times. This chain uses TRBV23-1 with TRBJ1-1; the D is unclear. TRBV23-1 is annotated as an ORF whose role is uncertain. This CDR3 contains 13 residues. Trimming left V 7 bases short and J 1 base short, with 10 bases between. CDR3 DNA sequence: TGCGCCAGCAATGTGAGACCGAACACTGAAGCTTTCTTT. Its translation is CASNVRPNTEAFF.

The V and J genes are TRBV11-3 and TRBJ1-6; TRBD1 matches at 9 bases. Germline V CDR1 and CDR2: SGHNT, YENEEA. The CDR3 has 16 residues. The V segment lost 5 bases and the J segment 1 base; nucleotides outside the gene matches: 3. The DNA for the CDR3 is TGTGCCAGCAGCCTCGGACAGGGGTCCTATAATTCACCCCTCCACTTT. Protein: CASSLGQGSYNSPLHF. The full variable domain, with the rest looked up from reference TRBV11-3 and TRBJ1-6, is EAGVVQSPRYKIIEKKQPVAFWCNPISGHNTLYWYLQNLGQGPELLIRYENEEAVDDSQLPKDRFSAERLKGVDSTLKIQPAELGDSAVYLCASSLGQGSYNSPLHFGNGTRLTVT.

V and J are TRBV30 and TRBJ2-2; D may be TRBD1 (5 bases). CDR3 length equals 14 residues. Germline values: CDR1 GTSNPN, CDR2 SVGIG (reference sequence). V was trimmed by 0 bases and J by 4 bases, leaving 9 bases between them. The CDR3 is CAWSVSRATGELFF. In DNA form, the CDR3 reads TGTGCCTGGAGTGTATCCAGGGCCACCGGGGAGCTGTTTTTT.

This clone has just a few counts. The gene calls are TRBV30 and TRBJ2-2; TRBD1 might be the D (5 bases). Between the trimmed V and J ends, which lost 2 bases and 1 base, there was a span of 5 bases. The CDR3 length is 13 residues. Germline loops: CDR1 GTSNPN, CDR2 SVGIG (reference sequence). The CDR3 DNA reads TGTGCCTGGAGTACAGGGAACACCGGGGAGCTGTTTTTT. Translating it yields CAWSTGNTGELFF.